What follows is one T cell receptor beta chain and its context. The sample belongs to a study of OX40 agonist ivuxolimab in advanced cancers. Here immunoSEQ multiplex PCR was the method, and the copy in TCRdb shows in-frame clones only, minus some. The sample has about 79,000 clones; less than 85% are singletons. This CDR3 region has 12 residues. Germline V gene sequence: CDR1 SEHNR, CDR2 FQNEAQ (reference sequence). The germline V and J ends were trimmed by 5 bases and 9 bases, with 11 bases remaining between them. The chain recombines TRBV7-9 with TRBJ1-5; TRBD1 is a possible D gene (5 bases). This clonotype was sampled from an adult with an advanced solid tumor such as melanoma, head and neck, liver or kidney cancer. This material consisted of CD4+ or CD8+ T cells sorted from blood, taken in a trial of the OX40 agonist ivuxolimab. This chain's CDR3 is CASSIGGGPQHF. The CDR3 nucleotides read TGTGCCAGCAGCATAGGCGGGGGGCCCCAGCATTTT.